This T cell receptor beta chain was identified in a study of immune cell composition in non-small cell lung cancer. Study-wide results and caveats: Tumour TCR-beta clonality was not significantly tied to smoking pack-years. Clones >0.5% enriched in tumour were rarer in adenocarcinoma (roughly 35%) than squamous (about 80%). Squamous lung tumours showed higher top 10 clone scores and clonality than adenocarcinomas.

Only in-frame clones appear in the TCRdb table, and some are missing; sequencing was by immunoSEQ multiplex PCR. The top ten clones hold roughly 29% of a sample with a few thousand clones, 74% of them seen once. Trimming took off 3 bases at V and 3 bases at J, with 14 bases between the two ends. This CDR3 is 15 amino acids long. As concerns this clone: What it binds is not known.

This clonotype originated in a human donor with non-small cell lung cancer. Sequences were obtained from lung tumor tissue. This chain links TRBV23-1 with TRBJ2-5; possible D gene TRBD1, 6 bases. TRBV23-1 qualifies as an ORF whose function is uncertain. This CDR3 is CASSHRGQRKETQYF. The CDR3 coding sequence is TGCGCCAGCAGTCACCGAGGACAGAGAAAAGAGACCCAGTACTTC.